This TCR beta chain was retrieved from a study of cytomegalovirus exposure and HLA in healthy donors. General study points: Follow-up analysis found HLA locus-dependent TCR association rates, highest for DRB1 and lowest for HLA-C.

On this clone itself: Its antigen is unidentified.

PCR was performed using 60 Vbeta and 13 Jbeta primers. TCRdb's copy holds only in-frame clones and misses some; the assay was immunoSEQ multiplex PCR. In total, the table holds fewer than 130,000 clones. Trimming shortened V by 3 bases and J by 0 bases, and 15 bases separated the two germline ends. This CDR3 contains 17 residues. CDR1 and CDR2 from the germline V gene are LNHNV and YYDKDF (reference sequence). This receptor was identified in a man aged 45 to 65 in good health and CMV-seronegative. What was sequenced was PBMCs. The J gene is TRBJ2-1, the V gene TRBV15; D remains unclear. CDR3 sequence: CATSSKIAWSSYNEQFF. CDR3 nucleotide sequence: TGTGCCACCAGCAGCAAGATCGCCTGGAGCTCCTACAATGAGCAGTTCTTC. Full variable domain (rest looked up from reference TRBV15 and TRBJ2-1): DAMVIQNPRYQVTQFGKPVTLSCSQTLNHNVMYWYQQKSSQAPKLLFHYYDKDFNNEADTPDNFQSRRPNTSFCFLDIRSPGLGDTAMYLCATSSKIAWSSYNEQFFGPGTRLTVL.